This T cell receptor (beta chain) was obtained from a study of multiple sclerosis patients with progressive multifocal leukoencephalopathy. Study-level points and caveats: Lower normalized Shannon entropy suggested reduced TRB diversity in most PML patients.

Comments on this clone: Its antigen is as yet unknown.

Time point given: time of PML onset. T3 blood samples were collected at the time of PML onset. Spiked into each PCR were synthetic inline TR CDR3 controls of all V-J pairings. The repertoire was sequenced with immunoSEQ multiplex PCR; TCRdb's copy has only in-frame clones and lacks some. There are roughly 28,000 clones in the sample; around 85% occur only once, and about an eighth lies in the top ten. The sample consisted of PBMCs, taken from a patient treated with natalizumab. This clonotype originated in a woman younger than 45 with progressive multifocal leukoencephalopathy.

The CDR3 DNA follows: TGTGCCAGCAGCTCACAGGGGGAACGCAATCAGCCCCAGCATTTT. It specifies CASSSQGERNQPQHF. This chain joins TRBV4-2 and TRBJ1-5; 8 nucleotides line up with TRBD1. J gave up 2 bases and V 5 bases, and 5 bases lay outside the gene matches. The V gene's germline CDR1 is LGHNA and CDR2 YNFKEQ. The CDR3 loop spans 15 amino acids.